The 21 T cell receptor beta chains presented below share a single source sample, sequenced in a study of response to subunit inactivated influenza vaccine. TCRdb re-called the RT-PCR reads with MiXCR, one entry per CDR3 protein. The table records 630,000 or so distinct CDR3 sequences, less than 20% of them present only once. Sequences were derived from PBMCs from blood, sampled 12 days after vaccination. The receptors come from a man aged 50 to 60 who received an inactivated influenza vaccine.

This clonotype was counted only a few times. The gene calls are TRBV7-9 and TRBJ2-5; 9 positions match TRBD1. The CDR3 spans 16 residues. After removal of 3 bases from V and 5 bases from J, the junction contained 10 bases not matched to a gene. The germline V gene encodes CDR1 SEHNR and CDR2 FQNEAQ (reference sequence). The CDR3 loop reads CASSLSDRGDVETQYF. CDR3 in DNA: TGTGCCAGCAGCTTGTCTGACAGGGGGGATGTGGAGACCCAGTACTTC.

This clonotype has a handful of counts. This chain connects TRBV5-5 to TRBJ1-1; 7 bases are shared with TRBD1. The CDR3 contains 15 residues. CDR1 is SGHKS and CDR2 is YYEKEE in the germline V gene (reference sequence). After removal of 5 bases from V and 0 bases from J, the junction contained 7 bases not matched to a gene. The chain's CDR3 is CASRATGQVNTEAFF. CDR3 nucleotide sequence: TGTGCCAGCAGGGCGACCGGACAGGTGAACACTGAAGCTTTCTTT.

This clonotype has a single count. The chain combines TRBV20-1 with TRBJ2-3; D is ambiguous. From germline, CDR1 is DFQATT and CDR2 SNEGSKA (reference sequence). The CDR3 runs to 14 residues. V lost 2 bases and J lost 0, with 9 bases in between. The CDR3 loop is CSARLSDSTDTQYF. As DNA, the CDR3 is TGCAGTGCTAGACTATCGGACAGCACAGATACGCAGTATTTT.

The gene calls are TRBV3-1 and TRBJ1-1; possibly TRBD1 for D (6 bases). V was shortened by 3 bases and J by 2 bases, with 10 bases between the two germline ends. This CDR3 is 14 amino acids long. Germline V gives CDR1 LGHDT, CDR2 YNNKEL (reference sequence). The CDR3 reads CASSHIQGNTEAFF. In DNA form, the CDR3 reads TGTGCCAGCAGCCATATACAGGGAAACACTGAAGCTTTCTTT.

As DNA, the CDR3 is TGCAGTGCTACGACTAGCGCAGATACGCAGTATTTT. Translated: CSATTSADTQYF. The chain carries TRBV20-1 and TRBJ2-3; 8 positions match TRBD2. V trimming: 4 bases; J trimming: 4 bases; junction bases outside the gene matches: 1. CDR3 size: 12 residues. Germline V lookup: CDR1 DFQATT, CDR2 SNEGSKA (reference sequence).

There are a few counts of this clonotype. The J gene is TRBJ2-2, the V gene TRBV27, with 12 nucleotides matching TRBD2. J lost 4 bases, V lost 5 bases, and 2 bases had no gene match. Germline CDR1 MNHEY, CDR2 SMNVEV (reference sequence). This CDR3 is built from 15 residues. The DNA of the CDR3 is TGTGCCAGCAGTCCTAGCGGGAGGGCCACCGGGGAGCTGTTTTTT. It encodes CASSPSGRATGELFF.

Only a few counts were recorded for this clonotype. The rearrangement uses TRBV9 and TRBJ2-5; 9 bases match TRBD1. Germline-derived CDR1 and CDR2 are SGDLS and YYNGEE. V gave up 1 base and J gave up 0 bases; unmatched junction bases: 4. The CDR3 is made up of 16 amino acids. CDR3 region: CASSVRGTGYQETQYF. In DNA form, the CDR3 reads TGTGCCAGCAGCGTAAGGGGGACAGGGTACCAAGAGACCCAGTACTTC.

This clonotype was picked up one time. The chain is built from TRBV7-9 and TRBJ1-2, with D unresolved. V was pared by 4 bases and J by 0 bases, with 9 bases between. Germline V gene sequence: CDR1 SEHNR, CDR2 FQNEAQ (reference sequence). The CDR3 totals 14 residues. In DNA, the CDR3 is TGTGCCAGCAGCTCCAGGACGGCTAACTATGGCTACACCTTC. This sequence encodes CASSSRTANYGYTF. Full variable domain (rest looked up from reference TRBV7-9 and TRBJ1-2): DTGVSQNPRHKITKRGQNVTFRCDPISEHNRLYWYRQTLGQGPEFLTYFQNEAQLEKSRLLSDRFSAERPKGSFSTLEIQRTEQGDSAMYLCASSSRTANYGYTFGSGTRLTVV.

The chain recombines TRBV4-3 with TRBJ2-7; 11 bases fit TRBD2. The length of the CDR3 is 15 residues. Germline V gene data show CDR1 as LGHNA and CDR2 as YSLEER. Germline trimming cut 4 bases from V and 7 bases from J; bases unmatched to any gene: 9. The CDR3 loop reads CASSRGTSGQGEQYF. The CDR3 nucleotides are TGCGCCAGCAGCCGGGGGACTAGCGGCCAAGGGGAGCAGTACTTC.

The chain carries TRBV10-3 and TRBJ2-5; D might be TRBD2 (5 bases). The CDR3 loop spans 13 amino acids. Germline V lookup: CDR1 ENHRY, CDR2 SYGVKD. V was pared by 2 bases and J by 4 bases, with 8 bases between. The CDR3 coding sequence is TGTGCCATCAGTGAGGGACTCACAGAGACCCAGTACTTC. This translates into CAISEGLTETQYF.

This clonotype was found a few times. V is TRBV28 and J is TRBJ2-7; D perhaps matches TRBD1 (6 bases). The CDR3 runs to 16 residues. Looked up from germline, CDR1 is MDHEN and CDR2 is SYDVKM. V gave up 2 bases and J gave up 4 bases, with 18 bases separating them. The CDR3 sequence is CASSLGYRVLDYEQYF. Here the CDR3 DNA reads TGTGCCAGCAGTTTAGGCTACAGGGTACTAGATTACGAGCAGTACTTC.

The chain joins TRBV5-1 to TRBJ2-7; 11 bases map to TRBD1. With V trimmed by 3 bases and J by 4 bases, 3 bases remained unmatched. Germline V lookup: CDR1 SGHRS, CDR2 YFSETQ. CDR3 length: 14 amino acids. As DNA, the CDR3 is TGCGCCAGCAGCTGGGGACAGGGGGAGTACGAGCAGTACTTC. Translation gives CASSWGQGEYEQYF.

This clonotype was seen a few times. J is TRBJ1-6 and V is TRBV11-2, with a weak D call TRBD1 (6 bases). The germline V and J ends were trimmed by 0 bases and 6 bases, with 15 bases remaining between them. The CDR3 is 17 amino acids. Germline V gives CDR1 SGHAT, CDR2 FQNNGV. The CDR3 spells CASSLDGVGQLNSPLHF. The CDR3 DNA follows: TGTGCCAGCAGCTTAGACGGAGTCGGACAGCTTAATTCACCCCTCCACTTT.

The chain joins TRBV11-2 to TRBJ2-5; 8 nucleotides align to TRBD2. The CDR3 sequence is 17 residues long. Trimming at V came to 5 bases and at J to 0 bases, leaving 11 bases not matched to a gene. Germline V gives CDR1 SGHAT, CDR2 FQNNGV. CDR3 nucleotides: TGTGCCAGCAGCACAATAGCGGGACTAAAGTACCAAGAGACCCAGTACTTC. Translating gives CASSTIAGLKYQETQYF.

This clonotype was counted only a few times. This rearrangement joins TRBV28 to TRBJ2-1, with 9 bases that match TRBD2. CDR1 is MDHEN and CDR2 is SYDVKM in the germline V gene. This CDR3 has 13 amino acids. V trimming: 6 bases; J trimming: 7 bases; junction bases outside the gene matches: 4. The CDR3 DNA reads TGTGCCAGCAGCGCGGGGGGGATTAATGAGCAGTTCTTC. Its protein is CASSAGGINEQFF.

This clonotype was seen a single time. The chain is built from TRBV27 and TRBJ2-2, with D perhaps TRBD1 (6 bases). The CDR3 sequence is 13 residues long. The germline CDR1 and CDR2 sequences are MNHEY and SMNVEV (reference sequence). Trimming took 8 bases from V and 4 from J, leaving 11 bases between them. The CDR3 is CASGGPGTGELFF. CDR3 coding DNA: TGTGCCAGCGGGGGCCCGGGCACCGGGGAGCTGTTTTTT.

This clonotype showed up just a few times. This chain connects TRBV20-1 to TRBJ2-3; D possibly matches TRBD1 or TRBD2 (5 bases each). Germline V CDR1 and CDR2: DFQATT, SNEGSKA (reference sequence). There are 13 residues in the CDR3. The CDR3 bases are TGCACCGGAGCAGAGGGGAGCACAGATACGCAGTATTTT. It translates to CTGAEGSTDTQYF.

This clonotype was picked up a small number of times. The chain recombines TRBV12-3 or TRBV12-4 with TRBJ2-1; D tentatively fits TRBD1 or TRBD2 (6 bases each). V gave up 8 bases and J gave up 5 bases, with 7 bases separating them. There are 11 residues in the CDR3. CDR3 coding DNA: TGTGCCAGCCGGGGGCACAATGAGCAGTTCTTC. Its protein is CASRGHNEQFF.

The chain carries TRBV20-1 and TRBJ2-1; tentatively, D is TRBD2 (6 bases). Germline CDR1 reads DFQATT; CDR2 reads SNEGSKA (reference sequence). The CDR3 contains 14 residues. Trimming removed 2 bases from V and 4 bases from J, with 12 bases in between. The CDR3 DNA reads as TGCAGTGCTAGAAACCGGGACTCGTACAATGAGCAGTTCTTC. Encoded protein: CSARNRDSYNEQFF.

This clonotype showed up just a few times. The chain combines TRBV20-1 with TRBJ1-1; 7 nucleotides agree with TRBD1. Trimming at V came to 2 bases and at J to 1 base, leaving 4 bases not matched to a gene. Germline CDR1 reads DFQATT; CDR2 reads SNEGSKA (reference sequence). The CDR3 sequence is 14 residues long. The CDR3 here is CSARPRTGNTEAFF. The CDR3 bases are TGCAGTGCTAGACCCCGGACAGGGAACACTGAAGCTTTCTTT.

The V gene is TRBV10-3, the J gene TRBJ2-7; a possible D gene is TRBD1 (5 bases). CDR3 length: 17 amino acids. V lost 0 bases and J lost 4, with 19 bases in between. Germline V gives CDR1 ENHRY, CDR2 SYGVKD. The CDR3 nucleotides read TGTGCCATCAGTGAGTCGAAGGAAGGGGCAGCTCTTTACGAGCAGTACTTC. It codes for CAISESKEGAALYEQYF.